A selection of T cell receptor beta chains follows, all from one sample in a study of CD8+ T cells in alopecia areata. Here immunoSEQ multiplex PCR was the method, and the copy in TCRdb shows in-frame clones only, minus some. Of about 64,000 clones listed, 35% to 55% are singletons. This sample comprised CD8+ T cells sorted from blood, obtained at roughly week 38, from a patient treated with tofacitinib. The origin of the receptors is a human donor with alopecia areata. CDR3s include the opening cysteine and the closing phenylalanine or tryptophan.

>TRBJ2-1|13|TRBV29-1
CSVAQGRLNEQFF
>TRBJ2-5|14|TRBV5-4
CASSWTGIQETQYF
>TRBJ2-7|15|TRBV14
CASSQPGTGAYEQYF
>TRBJ2-1|14|TRBV30
CAWSRRAADNEQFF
>TRBJ2-7|11|TRBV29-1
CSVVGSYEQYF
>TRBJ1-5|16|TRBV2
CASSEGWGLDNQPQHF
>TRBJ2-7|15|TRBV4-1
CASSQFPLDSYEQYF
>TRBJ1-3|11|TRBV30
CAWSPGNTIYF
>TRBJ2-2|14|TRBV29-1
CSVGAAGRPGELFF
>TRBJ2-7|13|TRBV29-1
CSALDTGSYEQYF
>TRBJ2-5|17|TRBV11-1
CASSPGPGQEYQETQYF
>TRBJ1-2|10|TRBV30
CAWSGNGYTF
>TRBJ1-1|15|TRBV27
CASSLSFEMNTEAFF
>TRBJ1-5|13|TRBV29-1
CSVSQDKLEPQHF
>TRBJ2-5|13|TRBV4-1
CASSQAGLAVQYF
>TRBJ2-7|17|TRBV10-2
CARFRVAGGPSSYEQYF
>TRBJ1-2|13|TRBV27
CASSFTGSIGYTF
>TRBJ1-2|13|TRBV29-1
CSAFTGTGGGYTF
>TRBJ2-7|14|TRBV10-3
CAISDSGGGYEQYF
>TRBJ2-5|14|TRBV2
CAIKVGVIQETQYF
>TRBJ1-2|12|TRBV15
CATRGGSYGYTF
>TRBJ2-7|13|TRBV2
CASSLATIYEQYF
>TRBJ1-4|14|TRBV29-1
CSARTGTGGEKLFF
>TRBJ1-2|13|TRBV7-9
CASSPLGYYGYTF
>TRBJ2-5|16|TRBV7-8
CASSVTGTGSIETQYF
>TRBJ2-6|18|TRBV25-1
CASSDPGQGAWGANVLTF
>TRBJ2-7|13|TRBV2
CASSPGASYEQYF
>TRBJ2-4|13|TRBV13
CASSIEEQNIQYF
>TRBJ1-4|15|TRBV18
CASSPLQGSDEKLFF
>TRBJ2-7|15|TRBV15
CATSREKRERNEQYF
>TRBJ2-3|17|TRBV7-2
CASSLILAGGPTDTQYF
>TRBJ2-3|14|TRBV14
CASSLQGRADTQYF
>TRBJ1-5|16|TRBV4-1
CASSQAGTGINQPQHF
>TRBJ2-1|15|TRBV6-4
CASSDDAGGINEQFF
>TRBJ1-1|14|TRBV2
CASSGGRGFVEAFF
>TRBJ1-5|16|TRBV5-6
CASSLRDGGNNQPQHF
>TRBJ2-2|14|TRBV27
CASSLVVNTGELFF
>TRBJ1-2|13|TRBV27
CASSTGLYDGYTF
>TRBJ2-1|17|TRBV29-1
CSADGTGYGSSYNEQFF
>TRBJ2-7|13|TRBV10-3
CAISERPKGEQYF
>TRBJ2-7|18|TRBV7-2
CASSGMGLAGGSSYEQYF
>TRBJ2-7|13|TRBV30
CAYSDRGKDEQYF
>TRBJ1-1|14|TRBV2
CASSERPGTAEAFF
>TRBJ2-1|15|TRBV5-1
CASSLDSGGLYEQFF
>TRBJ1-2|14|TRBV4-2
CASSQETGNYGYTF